This TCR beta chain was found in a study of OX40 agonist ivuxolimab in advanced cancers. Regarding the study in general: Ivuxolimab was an agonistic, fully human IgG2 monoclonal antibody directed against OX40 (CD134), a costimulatory receptor. The monotherapy dose-escalation portion (N ≈ 50 patients) of the phase I ivuxolimab trial is reported in the paper. The purpose of peripheral TCRbeta sequencing was to test whether ivuxolimab changed TCR sequence diversity and led to clonal T-cell expansion. Prior anti-PD-1, anti-PD-L1 or anti-CTLA-4 therapy was permitted, and checkpoint inhibitors had been received by less than 45% of dose-escalation patients. Among the roughly 52 dose-escalation patients, about 19 had hepatocellular carcinoma, 15 or so melanoma, 9 renal cell carcinoma and 9 head and neck cancer. The dose-escalation cohort was 80% to 90% male with a mean age of about 65 years, ranging from roughly 23 to 80. Intravenous ivuxolimab was administered to patients every 2 weeks at six dose levels: 0.01, 0.1, 0.3, 1.5, 3 and 10 mg/kg. Partial responses occurred in three dose-escalation patients: two with cutaneous melanoma and one with hepatocellular carcinoma.

The CDR3 has 14 amino acids, counting the end cysteine and phenylalanine. CDR3 DNA only is kept here, 42 bases in frame from base 1. The junction shows trimming of 4 bases on V and 0 bases on J, plus 9 bases between the germline ends. The germline V gene (reference sequence) specifies MNHNY as CDR1 and SVGAGI as CDR2. Genomic DNA was extracted from sorted cells for sequencing of the TCRbeta CDR3 region. TCRbeta CDR3 regions were sequenced using the immunoSEQ Assay. Imported from immuneACCESS, the table was reduced by TCRdb to in-frame sequences with V and J called. These copies leave out some clones; in studies compared against another copy, an unresolved V gene accounts for under half, and the cause of the remainder is not known. Here the sample has 35,000 to 40,000 clones; around 89% occur a single time. The leading ten clones occupy 9.5% to 15% of the sample. Regarding this clone: Its recognized antigen is unknown. No much larger clone is present one base from it, and per-base qualities are unavailable.

The trial excluded patients who had a history of autoimmune disease or were on systemic immunosuppression. In every dose cohort, peripheral blood was drawn for TCR sequencing at baseline, cycle 4 day 1, and cycle 7 day 1. Samples came from an open-label, multicenter, first-in-human phase I dose-escalation trial of ivuxolimab. Adults with locally advanced or metastatic melanoma, renal cell carcinoma, hepatocellular carcinoma or head and neck squamous cell carcinoma were enrolled in the trial. Before TCR sequencing, CD4+ T cells and CD8+ T cells from peripheral blood were sorted into separate populations. Findings and caveats that apply to the study as a whole: After ivuxolimab, CD8+ T cells had more expanded clones than CD4+ T cells on average. Low levels of normalized T-cell clonal expansion were also seen in some nonresponding patients. Which antigens the clonally expanded peripheral T cells were specific for was not determined. In partial responders in the 0.1-3.0 mg/kg groups, normalized peripheral clonal expansion was found to be among the lowest, especially among CD8+ T cells. At doses of 0.1 to 3.0 mg/kg, clonal expansion of both CD4+ and CD8+ T cells in blood was seen between baseline and week 6.

This TCR was sampled from an adult with an advanced solid tumor such as melanoma, head and neck, liver or kidney cancer. The rearrangement combines TRBV6-6 with TRBJ1-1; a tentative D match to TRBD1 spans 6 bases. The sequenced sample was CD4+ or CD8+ T cells sorted from blood, obtained in a trial of the OX40 agonist ivuxolimab. The CDR3 in this case is CASSLNRVNTEAFF. The DNA is TGTGCCAGCAGTTTAAACAGGGTGAACACTGAAGCTTTCTTT.